The rows below give T cell receptor beta chains drawn from one sample of a study of shared clonotypes between healthy human individuals. The assay was immunoSEQ multiplex PCR, and TCRdb's table has in-frame clones only and misses some. The sample comprises around 600,000 clones, approximately 95% of which are singletons, and over 0.1% rests with the top ten. The material sequenced was naive CD8+ T cells sorted from blood. These receptors originate from a woman in her 30s in good health. Each CDR3 is given with its conserved first and last residue. The order of the fields is CDR3 DNA, CDR3 protein, V gene, J gene, clone size, CDR3 length, D gene. D genes are given only for firm matches. Some rows have no size entry. The others give once, few or many, or a class for an expanded clone.

TGTGCCAGCAGCCCTGACAGATTACTAGCGGCTTCCTACGAGCAGTACTTC	CASSPDRLLAASYEQYF	TRBV28	TRBJ2-7	-	17	TRBD2
TGCGCCAGCAGGGAAGAGCGGGGACCCTACGAGCAGTACTTC	CASREERGPYEQYF	TRBV10-2	TRBJ2-7	-	14	TRBD2
TGTGCCAGCAGCCAACCACAGGGTTCCTATGGCTACACCTTC	CASSQPQGSYGYTF	TRBV28	TRBJ1-2	-	14	-
TGTGCCAGCAGCGCACTGGGCGGGGTGGGAGGAGATACGCAGTATTTT	CASSALGGVGGDTQYF	TRBV27	TRBJ2-3	-	16	-
TGTGCCTGGAGTGTACTAGGCTACAATGAGCAGTTCTTC	CAWSVLGYNEQFF	TRBV30	TRBJ2-1	-	13	-
TGCGCCAGCAGCCAAGGCGGGAGGGGCACCGGGGAGCTGTTTTTT	CASSQGGRGTGELFF	TRBV4-1	TRBJ2-2	-	15	TRBD2
TGTGCCAGCAGTGAGCTCGGACTAGCGGGGTTCACAGATACGCAGTATTTT	CASSELGLAGFTDTQYF	TRBV2	TRBJ2-3	-	17	TRBD2
TGTGCCAGCAGCTTTATGGCGGGAGATACCGGGGAGCTGTTTTTT	CASSFMAGDTGELFF	TRBV5-4	TRBJ2-2	-	15	TRBD2
TGCGCCAGCATAGGAGAATGGGAGCAGTACTTC	CASIGEWEQYF	TRBV10-1	TRBJ2-7	few	11	-
TGCGCCAGCAGTCCCGGGACAGGAGTAAACTTACTGTTTTTT	CASSPGTGVNLLFF	TRBV5-1	TRBJ1-4	-	14	TRBD1
TGTGCCACCAGCAGAGAGCTAGGATCTAGCGGGACGGAGACCCAGTACTTC	CATSRELGSSGTETQYF	TRBV15	TRBJ2-5	-	17	TRBD2
TGTGCCAGCAGGGGGACTAGCGGTTCGGCCTTAGCCAAAAACATTCAGTACTTC	CASRGTSGSALAKNIQYF	TRBV2	TRBJ2-4	-	18	TRBD2
TGTGCCAGCAGTTACTCCGGGCCCCCGGGCGTCAATGAGCAGTTCTTC	CASSYSGPPGVNEQFF	TRBV6-5	TRBJ2-1	-	16	-
TGTGCCACCAGCAGAGAGGGGGGGACTTCCTACGAGCAGTACTTC	CATSREGGTSYEQYF	TRBV15	TRBJ2-7	-	15	TRBD2
TGTGCCAGCAGCTTAGTGGGGGGCACGAGCTCTGGAAACACCATATATTTT	CASSLVGGTSSGNTIYF	TRBV7-9	TRBJ1-3	once	17	-
TGTGCCAGCAATTGGAGGACTAGCGGCTCCTACGAGCAGTACTTC	CASNWRTSGSYEQYF	TRBV27	TRBJ2-7	once	15	TRBD2
TGTGCCAGCAGCCCTGGACGGTTCTCCTACGAGCAGTACTTC	CASSPGRFSYEQYF	TRBV27	TRBJ2-7	-	14	-
TGTGCCAGCAGCGCCCAATCCCGGACAGGGGACACCGGGGAGCTGTTTTTT	CASSAQSRTGDTGELFF	TRBV9	TRBJ2-2	-	17	TRBD1
TGCGCCAGCAGCCGAGGGACTAGCGGGATTTCGGTGATCCAAGAGACCCAGTACTTC	CASSRGTSGISVIQETQYF	TRBV4-1	TRBJ2-5	-	19	TRBD2
TGTGCCAGCAGCCTGCTTTCCAGCGTCCACGAGCAGTACTTC	CASSLLSSVHEQYF	TRBV5-4	TRBJ2-7	-	14	-
TGTGCCAGCAGCTTGGGGGACAGGGTGGGAGATACGCAGTATTTT	CASSLGDRVGDTQYF	TRBV7-9	TRBJ2-3	-	15	TRBD1
TGTGCCAGTAGTGAAGGACAGGGCTACTACGAGCAGTACTTC	CASSEGQGYYEQYF	TRBV19	TRBJ2-7	-	14	TRBD1
TGCGCCAGCAGTAATGCGGAACTGTACAATGAGCAGTTCTTC	CASSNAELYNEQFF	TRBV10-2	TRBJ2-1	-	14	-
TGTGCCAGCAGTTTAAGTGACAGTACAAATCAGCCCCAGCATTTT	CASSLSDSTNQPQHF	TRBV28	TRBJ1-5	-	15	-
TGTGCCAGCGTCAGGGATAGCAATCAGCCCCAGCATTTT	CASVRDSNQPQHF	TRBV28	TRBJ1-5	-	13	-
TGTGCCAGCAGTATCAACTCTGGTACCGGGGAGCTGTTTTTT	CASSINSGTGELFF	TRBV28	TRBJ2-2	-	14	-
TGTGCCAGCAGCCCACGATCCGGACTAGCCGGCTCCTACGAGCAGTACTTC	CASSPRSGLAGSYEQYF	TRBV7-9	TRBJ2-7	-	17	TRBD2
TGTGCCAGCAGCGTAGGATTGGAGCTGTTTTTT	CASSVGLELFF	TRBV9	TRBJ2-2	-	11	-
TGCGCCAGCAGCCAAGTACTTGTTCCTTGGGCCGGGGAGCTGTTTTTT	CASSQVLVPWAGELFF	TRBV4-1	TRBJ2-2	few	16	-
TGTGCCAGGAATGACGGGACAGCAAGCTACAATGAGCAGTTCTTC	CARNDGTASYNEQFF	TRBV2	TRBJ2-1	once	15	TRBD1
TGTGCCAGCAGCCTGGGACTAGCGGATTACGAGCAGTACTTC	CASSLGLADYEQYF	TRBV7-8	TRBJ2-7	-	14	TRBD2
TGTGCCAGCAGTTTAGTCCGGGAGGGGCTCACAGATACGCAGTATTTT	CASSLVREGLTDTQYF	TRBV28	TRBJ2-3	-	16	TRBD2
TGTGCCAGCAGCTTAGAACGCTCGAGCGGGAGGATGGCCTACGAGCAGTACTTC	CASSLERSSGRMAYEQYF	TRBV7-8	TRBJ2-7	few	18	TRBD2
TGTGCCTGCCAATACCCCGGACTGGACCCCTACGAGCAGTACTTC	CACQYPGLDPYEQYF	TRBV30	TRBJ2-7	-	15	-
TGTGCCAGTAGTATTTTGAGCAGTAAGAACACTGAAGCTTTCTTT	CASSILSSKNTEAFF	TRBV19	TRBJ1-1	-	15	-
TGTGCCAGCAGCTTGGGTGGCGGACTGAGCGAGCAGTACTTC	CASSLGGGLSEQYF	TRBV5-6	TRBJ2-7	few	14	-
TGTGCCAGCAGCTTTGGGTCCCACCCCACCTACGAGCAGTACTTC	CASSFGSHPTYEQYF	TRBV7-9	TRBJ2-7	-	15	-
TGTGCCAGCAGTTATGTAGGGACGGGCAACTATGGCTACACCTTC	CASSYVGTGNYGYTF	TRBV27	TRBJ1-2	-	15	-
TGTGCCAGCAGTAACGGGGCTTCACATCAGCCCCAGCATTTT	CASSNGASHQPQHF	TRBV2	TRBJ1-5	-	14	-
TGTGCCAGCAGCTCGGGACTAGCGGGAACAGATACGCAGTATTTT	CASSSGLAGTDTQYF	TRBV9	TRBJ2-3	once	15	TRBD2
TGTGCCAGCAGCTCTGACCGGGAGGGGACAGGGGTGGGTGAGCAGTACTTC	CASSSDREGTGVGEQYF	TRBV28	TRBJ2-7	-	17	TRBD1
TGTGCCATCAGTGGAAGGACAGGGCTGACGAACACTGAAGCTTTCTTT	CAISGRTGLTNTEAFF	TRBV10-3	TRBJ1-1	-	16	TRBD1
TGTGCCAGCAGCAATACGAGGACACAGAGCTCCTACGAGCAGTACTTC	CASSNTRTQSSYEQYF	TRBV7-6	TRBJ2-7	-	16	-
TGTGCCAGCAGTTCCCCGGGACTAGCGGGAGTAGGGGCCTACAATGAGCAGTTCTTC	CASSSPGLAGVGAYNEQFF	TRBV28	TRBJ2-1	-	19	TRBD2
TGTGCCAGCGGACAGATACCATATGGCTACACCTTC	CASGQIPYGYTF	TRBV27	TRBJ1-2	-	12	-